The 8 T cell receptor beta chains below all came from one sample that was sequenced in a study of vaccination and CD4 T cells after COVID-19. Specified time point: late sampling 161 to 241 days after vaccination in a few convalescent patients. Treatment reported: approximately 11-day PBMC culture with coronavirus spike peptide pools or control peptides (ViraFEST assay). Their antigens remain unidentified. Oncomine TCR Beta short-read sequencing was applied to DNA from cultured CD4+ T cells. In TCRdb, the PCR reads were re-called with MiXCR into one record per CDR3 protein. The table records 20,000 to 25,000 distinct CDR3 sequences, about 40% of them present only once. The input for sequencing was CD4+ T cells from blood, cultured in vitro, taken about 7 months after SARS-CoV-2 vaccination. The receptor set was obtained from a human donor who had recovered from COVID-19.

The rearrangement links TRBV18 to TRBJ2-5, with D possibly TRBD1 on 6 matching bases. The germline CDR1 and CDR2 sequences are KGHSH and LQKENI. The CDR3 has 17 residues. Trimming stripped 0 bases from V and 4 bases from J, with 18 bases between. CDR3 residues: CASSPPGTGSSPETQYF. The CDR3 coding sequence is TGTGCCAGCTCACCACCGGGTACAGGGTCGTCCCCAGAGACCCAGTACTTC.

The chain combines TRBV20-1 with TRBJ1-1; D gene uncertain. This CDR3 has 14 residues. The V gene lost 3 bases and the J gene lost 1 base, with 12 bases spanning the gap. Per the germline V gene, CDR1 is DFQATT and CDR2 is SNEGSKA (reference sequence). The CDR3 sequence: CSASRAGRNTEAFF. CDR3 in DNA: TGCAGTGCTAGTCGGGCCGGGAGGAACACTGAAGCTTTCTTT.

This clonotype was counted a few times. The chain carries TRBV7-2 and TRBJ1-2; weak D call: TRBD1 (5 bases). This CDR3 region has 19 residues. The germline CDR1 and CDR2 sequences are SGHTA and FQGNSA. V shed 5 bases and J shed 5 bases, with 30 bases lying between them. For the CDR3, the DNA is TGTGCCAGCAGCCCCACATCCGCCGACTGGGGGTGGTTTGGATATGGCTACACCTTC. Translating gives CASSPTSADWGWFGYGYTF.

Note on this clonotype: An end of the junction does not agree with germline; a read error may underlie this. The V and J genes are TRBV28 and TRBJ2-3; perhaps TRBD2 as D (7 bases). Germline V gene lookup returns CDR1 MDHEN and CDR2 SYDVKM. There are 14 residues in the CDR3. CDR3 amino acids: CASSISGGRLSPAF. The CDR3 nucleotides read TGTGCCAGCAGCATATCCGGGGGGCGGCTATCGCCCGCGTTT.

Within the sample, this clonotype is large (0.1 to 1%). This chain uses TRBV20-1 with TRBJ1-6, with D maybe TRBD1 (6 bases). The CDR3 totals 16 residues. The ends were cut back, 4 bases at V and 8 bases at J, with 21 bases in the middle. Germline V gene lookup returns CDR1 DFQATT and CDR2 SNEGSKA (reference sequence). The DNA for the CDR3 is TGCAGTGCTATCCTGGGGGGGGCGGGGGCGTATTCACCCCTCCACTTT. Amino acids: CSAILGGAGAYSPLHF.

This chain joins TRBV20-1 and TRBJ2-6; 7 bases are shared with TRBD1. Looked up from germline, CDR1 is DFQATT and CDR2 is SNEGSKA (reference sequence). The CDR3 runs to 12 residues. V lost 6 bases, J lost 4 bases, and 0 bases stayed unmatched. The CDR3 loop is CSARGGANVLTF. The CDR3 nucleotides read TGCAGTGCCAGGGGGGGGGCCAACGTCCTGACTTTC.

V usage is TRBV29-1 and J usage is TRBJ1-3; no definite D call. Deletions cut 4 bases from V and 0 bases from J, with 4 bases between. Germline CDR1 SQVTM, CDR2 ANQGSEA. The CDR3 totals 12 residues. CDR3 in DNA: TGCAGCGTTGGTAGCTCTGGAAACACCATATATTTT. This codes for CSVGSSGNTIYF.

The chain joins TRBV7-3 to TRBJ2-7; TRBD2 matches 8 bases. CDR3 length equals 16 residues. Germline lookup yields CDR1 SGHTA and CDR2 FQGTGA. The ends lost 4 bases at V and 5 bases at J; junction bases unmatched: 13. CDR3 in amino acids: CASSSGSGSISDEQYF. In nucleotides, the CDR3 is TGTGCCAGCAGCTCGGGAAGCGGGAGTATATCAGACGAGCAGTACTTC. Supplemented by reference TRBV7-3 and TRBJ2-7, the full variable domain reads GAGVSQTPSNKVTEKGKYVELRCDPISGHTALYWYRQSLGQGPEFLIYFQGTGAADDSGLPNDRFFAVRPEGSVSTLKIQRTERGDSAVYLCASSSGSGSISDEQYFGPGTRLTVT.